The clone carrying this TCR beta chain was found many times. Its antigen is unidentified. Construction of the TCR beta libraries employed iRepertoire HTBI primers in conjunction with Arm-PCR of CDR3 regions. TCRdb itself ran the multiplex PCR reads through MiXCR, one entry per CDR3 protein. The data contain about 460,000 distinct CDR3 sequences, roughly 22% of them singletons. This sample stems from a study of regulatory T cells in long-lasting Graves disease. Looked up from germline, CDR1 is MDHEN and CDR2 is SYDVKM. Trimming pared 7 bases from V and 6 bases from J, leaving 19 bases between. CDR3 size: 14 residues. Overall study results and limits: Persistent Graves' patients showed less TCR diversity than newly diagnosed patients showed. Persistent disease preferred TRBV28, TRBJ1-2 and TRBJ2-5; new disease, TRBV20-1 and TRBJ2-1.

Documented time point: persistent/refractory GD, antithyroid drugs over 5 years with positive TRAb. The TCR library was prepared using RNA isolated from PBMCs. The patients included were those that came from an endocrinology department in Xi'an, China. A peripheral blood sample, 7 to 9 milliliters in volume, was drawn into EDTA tubes. This chain joins TRBV28 and TRBJ2-7, with TRBD1 as a possible D gene (6 bases). The sequencing here drew on peripheral blood mononuclear cells (PBMCs), taken when the disease was refractory, from a patient treated with antithyroid drugs. The sequence derives from a female donor with Graves disease. As DNA, the CDR3 is TGTGCCAGCATTACGGACAGATACTTGGGCGAGCAGTACTTC. Translated, it gives CASITDRYLGEQYF.